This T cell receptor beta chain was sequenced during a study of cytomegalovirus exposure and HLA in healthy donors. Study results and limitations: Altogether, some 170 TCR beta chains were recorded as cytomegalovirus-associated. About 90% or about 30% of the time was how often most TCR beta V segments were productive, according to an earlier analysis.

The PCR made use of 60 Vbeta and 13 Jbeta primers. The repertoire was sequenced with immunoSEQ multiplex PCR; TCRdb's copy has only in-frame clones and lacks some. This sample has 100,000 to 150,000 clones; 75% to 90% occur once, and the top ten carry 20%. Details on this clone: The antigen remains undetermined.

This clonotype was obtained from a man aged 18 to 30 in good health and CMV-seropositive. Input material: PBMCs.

CDR3 sequence reads: CASRVRGGGGATEAFF. The CDR3 coding sequence is TGTGCCAGCAGAGTTAGGGGGGGCGGGGGAGCTACTGAAGCTTTCTTT. The rearrangement links TRBV6-6 to TRBJ1-1; perhaps TRBD1 as D (6 bases). The CDR3 spans 16 residues. Looked up from germline, CDR1 is MNHNY and CDR2 is SVGAGI (reference sequence). V lost 6 bases, J lost 5 bases, and 22 bases lay in between.